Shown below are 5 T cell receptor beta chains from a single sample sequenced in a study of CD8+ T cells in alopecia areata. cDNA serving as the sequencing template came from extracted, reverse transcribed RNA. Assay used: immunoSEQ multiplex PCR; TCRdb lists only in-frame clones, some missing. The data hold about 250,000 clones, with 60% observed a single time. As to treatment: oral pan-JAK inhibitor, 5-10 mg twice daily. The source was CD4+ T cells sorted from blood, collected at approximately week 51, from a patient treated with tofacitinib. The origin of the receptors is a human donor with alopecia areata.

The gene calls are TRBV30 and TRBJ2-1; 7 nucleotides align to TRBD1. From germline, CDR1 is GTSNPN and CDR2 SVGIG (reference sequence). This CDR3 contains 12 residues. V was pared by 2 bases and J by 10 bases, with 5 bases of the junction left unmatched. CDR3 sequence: CAWSPRGREQFF. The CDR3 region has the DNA TGTGCCTGGAGTCCGAGGGGGCGAGAGCAGTTCTTC.

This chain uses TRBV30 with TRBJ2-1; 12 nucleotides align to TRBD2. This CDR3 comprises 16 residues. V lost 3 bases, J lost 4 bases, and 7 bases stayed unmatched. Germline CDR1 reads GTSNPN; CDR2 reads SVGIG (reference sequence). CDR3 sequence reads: CAWSRTSGVRYNEQFF. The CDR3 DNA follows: TGTGCCTGGAGCAGGACTAGCGGGGTGAGGTACAATGAGCAGTTCTTC.

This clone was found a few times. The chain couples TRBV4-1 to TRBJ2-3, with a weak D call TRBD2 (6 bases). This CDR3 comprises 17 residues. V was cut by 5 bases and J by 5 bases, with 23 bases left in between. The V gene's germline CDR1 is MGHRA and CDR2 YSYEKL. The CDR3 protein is CASSFPRDSGAIDTQYF. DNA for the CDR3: TGCGCCAGCAGCTTCCCCCGCGATAGCGGAGCAATAGATACGCAGTATTTT.

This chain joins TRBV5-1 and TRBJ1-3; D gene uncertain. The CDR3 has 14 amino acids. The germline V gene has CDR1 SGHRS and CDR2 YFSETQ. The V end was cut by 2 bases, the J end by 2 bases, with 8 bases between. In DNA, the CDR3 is TGCGCCAGCAGCTTTGACAATGCTGGAAACACCATATATTTT. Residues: CASSFDNAGNTIYF.

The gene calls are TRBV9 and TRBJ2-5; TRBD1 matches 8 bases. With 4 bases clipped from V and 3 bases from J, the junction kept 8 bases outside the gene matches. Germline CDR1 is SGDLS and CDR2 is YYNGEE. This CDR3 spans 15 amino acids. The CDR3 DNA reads TGTGCCAGCAGCCCCCGGGACAGGCGGGAAGAGACCCAGTACTTC. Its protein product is CASSPRDRREETQYF.